Each of the 30 T cell receptor beta chains below was sequenced from the same sample in a study of metastatic and nonmetastatic thyroid tumors (dated by TCRdb to 2018 to 2020). No patient had received any treatment before thyroid surgery. Libraries were prepared through PCR. The instrument was an Illumina HiSeq 4000. TCRdb took the public reads, trimmed them with fastp at Q25, ran MiXCR for clone calling and kept in-frame beta chains. This sample has 40,000 to 50,000 clones in its table, and roughly 12% of those were observed once. The top ten constitute around 9% of the sample. Source material: blood. The source of these receptors is a male donor with papillary thyroid cancer or a benign thyroid nodule (not recorded which). Some clones in this sample may be carry-over from other donors' samples.

This clone was seen repeatedly, ten times or more. The chain recombines TRBV5-8 with TRBJ2-5, with 8 bases fitting TRBD1. The V segment lost 5 bases and the J segment 0 bases; nucleotides outside the gene matches: 6. CDR1 SGHTS and CDR2 YDEGEE come from the germline V gene. The CDR3 runs 15 residues. As DNA, the CDR3 is TGTGCCAGCAGAAACCTGGGACAGGACCAAGAGACCCAGTACTTC. It translates to CASRNLGQDQETQYF.

This clone has a count of ten or more. The gene calls are TRBV30 and TRBJ1-6; 7 bases map to TRBD1. J gave up 10 bases and V 3 bases, and 3 bases lay outside the gene matches. The CDR3 length is 12 residues. Germline assignment: CDR1 GTSNPN and CDR2 SVGIG (reference sequence). The CDR3 coding sequence is TGTGCCTGGAGCAGGGGGTACTCACCCCTCCACTTT. As protein: CAWSRGYSPLHF.

This clone has at least ten counts. This chain links TRBV5-1 with TRBJ2-7, with D possibly TRBD2 on 6 matching bases. The germline CDR1 and CDR2 sequences are SGHRS and YFSETQ. V shed 0 bases and J shed 5 bases, with 12 bases lying between them. The CDR3 extends over 14 amino acids. CDR3 in DNA: TGCGCCAGCAGCTTGGCTGGGGAGGATGACGAGCAGTACTTC. This gives the protein CASSLAGEDDEQYF.

This clone was observed at least ten times. This chain links TRBV10-3 with TRBJ2-7; unclear D gene. The V gene lost 3 bases and the J gene lost 3 bases, with 6 bases spanning the gap. Germline CDR1 and CDR2: ENHRY and SYGVKD. The CDR3 extends over 12 amino acids. CDR3 sequence: CAISEARYEQYF. CDR3 sequence (DNA): TGTGCCATCAGTGAAGCCCGCTACGAGCAGTACTTC.

In this sample, this clone turned up many times. The V call is TRBV12-3 or TRBV12-4, the J call TRBJ1-1; D not certain. V lost 6 bases and J 1 base, leaving 9 bases between the germline ends. The CDR3 is 13 amino acids. DNA of the CDR3: TGTGCCAGCAGCTTTACGGGGAACACTGAAGCTTTCTTT. The encoded protein is CASSFTGNTEAFF.

V is TRBV7-6 and J is TRBJ2-1; D possibly corresponds to TRBD2 (6 bases). The CDR3 consists of 15 residues. Germline V gene lookup returns CDR1 SGHVS and CDR2 FNYEAQ. V shed 3 bases and J shed 8 bases, with 17 bases lying between them. The CDR3 bases are TGTGCCAGCAGCTTGCCTAGCGTACGTTACGATGAGCAGTTCTTC. Translated, it gives CASSLPSVRYDEQFF.

In this sample, this clone turned up many times. The chain carries TRBV5-5 and TRBJ2-5; no clear D. Looked up from germline, CDR1 is SGHKS and CDR2 is YYEKEE (reference sequence). CDR3 size: 13 residues. The V and J ends lost 6 bases and 3 bases respectively, with 12 bases between them. The CDR3 loop is CASNIGLKETQYF. The CDR3 DNA reads as TGTGCCAGCAACATTGGGCTGAAAGAGACCCAGTACTTC.

This clone came up many times. The rearrangement joins TRBV7-2 to TRBJ1-2; D call uncertain. Germline CDR1 and CDR2: SGHTA and FQGNSA. This CDR3 is 14 amino acids long. Trimming shortened V by 5 bases and J by 4 bases, and 14 bases separated the two germline ends. CDR3 sequence reads: CASSPGLGSYGYTF. The CDR3 region has the DNA TGTGCCAGCAGCCCAGGTCTTGGAAGCTATGGCTACACCTTC.

This clone was seen only a few times. V usage is TRBV28 and J usage is TRBJ1-1, with D uncertain. Germline V gives CDR1 MDHEN, CDR2 SYDVKM. The CDR3 contains 14 residues. V dropped 1 base and J dropped 0 bases, with 6 bases sitting between them. The CDR3 bases are TGTGCCAGCAGTTTATTTGGGTTGAACACTGAAGCTTTCTTT. This gives the protein CASSLFGLNTEAFF. The full variable domain, rest sourced from reference TRBV28 and TRBJ1-1, is DVKVTQSSRYLVKRTGEKVFLECVQDMDHENMFWYRQDPGLGLRLIYFSYDVKMKEKGDIPEGYSVSREKKERFSLILESASTNQTSMYLCASSLFGLNTEAFFGQGTRLTVV.

This clone was seen many times. The genes are TRBV11-2 and TRBJ2-2, with D unresolved. Deletions cut 5 bases from V and 3 bases from J, with 7 bases between. The CDR3 spans 13 residues. In germline, CDR1 is SGHAT, CDR2 FQNNGV. The CDR3 loop reads CASSKAYTGELFF. The CDR3 DNA reads TGTGCCAGCAGCAAGGCCTACACCGGGGAGCTGTTTTTT.

This clone was detected ten times or more. This chain links TRBV5-1 with TRBJ2-2, with D maybe TRBD1 (5 bases). The V end lost 1 base, the J end lost 0 bases, and 10 bases lay between the germline ends. From germline, CDR1 is SGHRS and CDR2 YFSETQ. This CDR3 has 16 amino acids. The CDR3 spells CASSLYRTPNTGELFF. In nucleotides, the CDR3 is TGCGCCAGCAGCTTGTACAGGACGCCGAACACCGGGGAGCTGTTTTTT.

This clone came up many times. The chain couples TRBV30 to TRBJ1-2; D gene uncertain. V lost 3 bases to trimming and J lost 2 bases, with 7 bases between them. This CDR3 contains 12 residues. Looked up from germline, CDR1 is GTSNPN and CDR2 is SVGIG (reference sequence). The CDR3 nucleotides are TGTGCCTGGAGGGCCGGGAACTATGGCTACACCTTC. Translation gives CAWRAGNYGYTF.

This clone occurred many times. The V call is TRBV13, the J call TRBJ2-7, with 10 bases that match TRBD1. Germline assignment: CDR1 PRHDT and CDR2 FYEKMQ (reference sequence). This CDR3 contains 16 residues. V lost 0 bases, J lost 3 bases, and 5 bases stayed unmatched. CDR3 in amino acids: CASSLGYGQGVYEQYF. The CDR3 coding sequence is TGTGCCAGCAGCTTAGGCTATGGACAGGGGGTCTACGAGCAGTACTTC.

This chain links TRBV24-1 with TRBJ2-5; 8 positions match TRBD1. J gave up 5 bases and V 4 bases, and 11 bases lay outside the gene matches. CDR1 KGHDR and CDR2 SFDVKD come from the germline V gene. This CDR3 spans 16 amino acids. In DNA, the CDR3 is TGTGCCACCAGTGAGGCCGCAGGGGGCGCGGGGGAGACCCAGTACTTC. It translates to CATSEAAGGAGETQYF.

This clone was counted at least ten times. V and J are TRBV5-1 and TRBJ2-2; D ambiguous. Germline CDR1 is SGHRS and CDR2 is YFSETQ. Trimming took 0 bases from V and 5 from J, leaving 5 bases between them. The CDR3 has 13 amino acids. The CDR3 DNA is TGCGCCAGCAGCTTGGTGGGGACCGGGGAGCTGTTTTTT. It translates to CASSLVGTGELFF.

Concerning this clone: The missing conserved phenylalanine or tryptophan at the end of this CDR3 makes a read error likely. The CDR3 bases are TGTGCCAGCAGCCAAGATTCCTCATATCAGCCCCAGCATGTT. This encodes CASSQDSSYQPQHV. This chain uses TRBV14 with TRBJ1-5; no reliable D call. Looked up from germline, CDR1 is SGHDN and CDR2 is FVKESK. The CDR3 runs 14 residues. V was cut by 0 bases and J by 5 bases, with 8 bases left in between.

This clone occurred many times. The identical CDR3 is also encoded by other nucleotide sequences in the sample. The gene calls are TRBV28 and TRBJ1-1; D remains ambiguous. CDR3 size: 11 residues. Germline loops: CDR1 MDHEN, CDR2 SYDVKM. V gave up 3 bases and J gave up 3 bases, with 2 bases separating them. CDR3 sequence (DNA): TGTGCCAGCAGTTTTGACACTGAAGCTTTCTTT. It yields the protein CASSFDTEAFF.

This clone showed up many times. V usage is TRBV18 and J usage is TRBJ2-7; 9 bases are a match to TRBD1. The germline V gene has CDR1 KGHSH and CDR2 LQKENI. There are 13 residues in the CDR3. V was clipped by 6 bases and J by 3 bases; unmatched bases: 3. CDR3 DNA: TGTGCCAGCTCGCGGGACAGGGACTACGAGCAGTACTTC. Its translation is CASSRDRDYEQYF.

V is TRBV11-2 and J is TRBJ2-3, with a possible D match to TRBD1 (5 bases). The V gene lost 2 bases and the J gene lost 3 bases, with 15 bases spanning the gap. The CDR3 runs to 16 residues. The germline CDR1 and CDR2 sequences are SGHAT and FQNNGV. The CDR3 loop reads CASSLPVGLGTDTQYF. In DNA, the CDR3 is TGTGCCAGCAGCTTACCAGTGGGGCTTGGTACAGATACGCAGTATTTT.

The sample holds many counts of this clone. The V and J genes are TRBV6-5 and TRBJ2-1, with 7 bases fitting TRBD1. Germline values: CDR1 MNHEY, CDR2 SVGAGI. V shed 0 bases, J shed 0 bases, and the junction held 5 bases outside the gene matches. The CDR3 covers 17 residues. The CDR3 nucleotides read TGTGCCAGCAGTTACTCGACAGGGAATCCCTCCTACAATGAGCAGTTCTTC. This codes for CASSYSTGNPSYNEQFF.

This clone showed up many times. This chain joins TRBV19 and TRBJ2-7, with 8 bases aligning to TRBD2. From germline, CDR1 is LNHDA and CDR2 SQIVND (reference sequence). V shed 5 bases and J 7 bases; nucleotides not matched to a gene: 13. The CDR3 contains 15 residues. The CDR3 nucleotides are TGTGCCAGTAGTCCACGGGGGGGAGCGGCTGGAGAGCAGTACTTC. Residues: CASSPRGGAAGEQYF.

This clone was counted many times. The junction departs from the called germline gene at one end, perhaps through a read error. The rearrangement joins TRBV4-2 to TRBJ2-2; D possibly corresponds to TRBD2 (5 bases). This CDR3 has 18 amino acids. The germline CDR1 and CDR2 sequences are LGHNA and YNFKEQ. The CDR3 loop reads CASTQIELGGRNTGELFF. Written as DNA, the CDR3 is TGTGCCAGCACCCAAATTGAGTTAGGCGGGCGGAACACCGGGGAGCTGTTTTTT.

This clone was seen ten or more times. A much bigger clone sits one base away, suggesting this may be a read error. The chain is built from TRBV6-2 or TRBV6-3 and TRBJ1-1; perhaps TRBD1 as D (5 bases). The CDR3 is made up of 13 amino acids. Germline CDR1 MNHEY, CDR2 SVGEGT. Trimming took off 2 bases at V and 1 base at J, with 5 bases between the two ends. The CDR3, as DNA: TGTGCCAGCAGTTACGGGGGGAACACTGAAGCTTTCTTT. Protein: CASSYGGNTEAFF.

With respect to this clone: Compared with germline, one end of the junction differs, possibly owing to a read error. V gene TRBV10-2 combines with J gene TRBJ2-3, with no clear D. The CDR3 contains 14 residues. Germline V gene data show CDR1 as WSHSY and CDR2 as SAAADI. The CDR3 protein is CASIRTDYTDTQYF. The CDR3 DNA reads as TGCGCCAGCATTCGGACGGATTACACAGACACGCAGTATTTT.

This clone was detected ten times or more. Possible read error: a much larger clone is one base away. The same CDR3 is also encoded by other DNA sequences in this sample. V gene TRBV7-2 combines with J gene TRBJ1-2; 7 bases fit TRBD1. Germline V gene lookup returns CDR1 SGHTA and CDR2 FQGNSA. The CDR3 covers 14 residues. This CDR3 is CASSFQGVNYGYTF. CDR3 DNA sequence: TGTGCCAGCAGTTTTCAGGGGGTTAACTACGGCTACACCTTC. Combining the CDR3 with reference TRBV7-2 and TRBJ1-2 gives the whole variable domain GAGVSQSPSNKVTEKGKDVELRCDPISGHTALYWYRQSLGQGLEFLIYFQGNSAPDKSGLPSDRFSAERTGGSVSTLTIQRTQQEDSAVYLCASSFQGVNYGYTFGSGTRLTVV.

The table lists this clone with many counts. The genes are TRBV5-1 and TRBJ2-7; D ambiguous. With 3 bases removed from V and 0 bases from J, the gap between germline ends came to 1 base. This CDR3 has 11 amino acids. In germline, CDR1 is SGHRS, CDR2 YFSETQ. CDR3 in amino acids: CASSSSYEQYF. DNA for the CDR3: TGCGCCAGCAGCTCCTCCTACGAGCAGTACTTC.

This clone has ten or more counts. The chain couples TRBV20-1 to TRBJ2-1; D remains ambiguous. The CDR3 consists of 13 residues. V was shortened by 3 bases and J by 4 bases, with 10 bases between the two germline ends. Germline CDR1 and CDR2: DFQATT and SNEGSKA (reference sequence). CDR3 residues: CSASGLVYNEQFF. The CDR3 DNA follows: TGCAGTGCTAGCGGGTTAGTTTACAATGAGCAGTTCTTC.

The V gene is TRBV3-1, the J gene TRBJ1-2; 8 bases agree with TRBD1. CDR3 length: 15 amino acids. Germline V gene sequence: CDR1 LGHDT, CDR2 YNNKEL (reference sequence). Unmatched junction bases numbered 9, after V lost 1 base and J lost 8 bases. For the CDR3, the DNA is TGTGCCAGCAGCCAAGGGGGACAGGTGCTTCGAGGCTACACCTTC. This gives the protein CASSQGGQVLRGYTF.

This clone was seen at least ten times. The genes are TRBV12-3 or TRBV12-4 and TRBJ2-7; 8 bases map to TRBD2. Trimming removed 6 bases from V and 1 base from J; junction bases left unmatched: 8. This CDR3 spans 15 amino acids. The CDR3 region has the DNA TGTGCCAGCAGCCTCGTCGCTAGCGGGTCCTACGAGCAGTACTTC. This sequence encodes CASSLVASGSYEQYF.

This clone has a count of ten or more. This rearrangement joins TRBV19 to TRBJ2-7; 10 nucleotides line up with TRBD1. CDR1 LNHDA and CDR2 SQIVND come from the germline V gene (reference sequence). Germline trimming cut 7 bases from V and 6 bases from J; bases unmatched to any gene: 6. CDR3 size: 13 residues. The CDR3 loop is CASMGTGAPEQYF. The CDR3 coding sequence is TGTGCCAGTATGGGGACAGGGGCACCCGAGCAGTACTTC. Full variable domain (missing parts from reference TRBV19 and TRBJ2-7): DGGITQSPKYLFRKEGQNVTLSCEQNLNHDAMYWYRQDPGQGLRLIYYSQIVNDFQKGDIAEGYSVSREKKESFPLTVTSAQKNPTAFYLCASMGTGAPEQYFGPGTRLTVT.